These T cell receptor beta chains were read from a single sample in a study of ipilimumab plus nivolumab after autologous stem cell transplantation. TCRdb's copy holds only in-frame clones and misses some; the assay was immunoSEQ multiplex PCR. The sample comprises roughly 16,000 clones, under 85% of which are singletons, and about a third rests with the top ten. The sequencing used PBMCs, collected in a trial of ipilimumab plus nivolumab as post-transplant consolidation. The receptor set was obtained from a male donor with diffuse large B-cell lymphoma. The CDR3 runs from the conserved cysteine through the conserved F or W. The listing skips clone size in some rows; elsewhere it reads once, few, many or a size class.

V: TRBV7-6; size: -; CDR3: CASSPGQGKAKETQYF
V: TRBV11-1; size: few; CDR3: CASSLGLAGGTDTQYF
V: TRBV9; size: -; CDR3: CASSVAYGQGNTEAFF
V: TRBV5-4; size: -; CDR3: CASSPGLAGVFYEQYF
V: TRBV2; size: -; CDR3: CASMDGRTGEQFF
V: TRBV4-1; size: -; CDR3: CASSHPGLEETQYF
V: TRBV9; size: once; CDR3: CASQANTGELFF
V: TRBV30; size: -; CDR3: CAWSGKPGLAGDSDTQYF
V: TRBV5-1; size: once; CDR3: CASSSLTSSEQFF
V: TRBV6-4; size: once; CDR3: CASRGQNTEAFF
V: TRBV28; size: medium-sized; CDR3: CASRMDSSIYGYTF
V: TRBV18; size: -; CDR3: CASSPPGQYAGETQYF
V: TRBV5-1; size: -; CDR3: CASSLVPGGQASGANVLTF
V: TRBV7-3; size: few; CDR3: CASSLTSGPRGEQFF
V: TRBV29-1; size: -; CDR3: CSVVNNEQFF
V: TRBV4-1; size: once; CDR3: CASSQDDRGNTEAFF
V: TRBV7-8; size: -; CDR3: CASSPTDMPVRGEAFF
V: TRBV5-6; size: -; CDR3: CASSSGGQDYEQYF
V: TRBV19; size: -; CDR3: CASSPPGIPLHEQYF
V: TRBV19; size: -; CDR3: CASSTPAPTATEAFF
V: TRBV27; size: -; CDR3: CASGSLNGGMYEQYF
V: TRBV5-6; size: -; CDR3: CASSWTGGGFEAFF
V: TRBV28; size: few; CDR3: CASSLSLWGTPPHQPQHF
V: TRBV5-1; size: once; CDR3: CASSLTGEDTEAFF
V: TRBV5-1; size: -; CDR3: CASTPGQLNEKLFF
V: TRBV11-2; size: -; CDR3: CASSLRGGTHYGYTF
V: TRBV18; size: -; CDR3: CASSQGVRQPQHF